This TCR beta chain was sequenced for a study of early T cells in non-severe SARS-CoV-2 infection. Study at large: Bulk RNA taken from unsorted whole blood was sequenced, leaving chains unpaired.

Attachment of unique molecular identifiers to individual cDNA molecules was performed. TCRdb reanalysed the 5' RACE reads using MiXCR and keeps one entry per CDR3 protein. Altogether almost 85,000 distinct CDR3 sequences are present, over 10% being singletons, with the ten largest covering roughly 2.6%. General study results and limits: Missing private and CD4 specificities, VDJdb matching favored anti-spike CD8 responses.

Regarding this clonotype: No antigen is known for it.

The sample taken for sequencing was whole blood. This receptor was identified in an adult who was a healthcare worker with PCR-confirmed SARS-CoV-2 infection or an uninfected control (not recorded which).

The CDR3 DNA is TGCGCCAGCAGCACCTTATACGAGCAGTACTTC. Amino acid sequence: CASSTLYEQYF. The chain carries TRBV5-1 and TRBJ2-7; D call uncertain. The germline V and J ends were trimmed by 4 bases and 4 bases, with 6 bases remaining between them. This CDR3 has 11 residues. The germline V gene encodes CDR1 SGHRS and CDR2 YFSETQ.